This T cell receptor beta chain was observed in a study of OX40 agonist ivuxolimab in advanced cancers. Sequencing was performed with immunoSEQ multiplex PCR; in TCRdb, only in-frame clones are kept and a portion is missing. The sample has over 100,000 clones; roughly 95% are singletons. Germline CDR1 and CDR2: MDHEN and SYDVKM. V lost 6 bases, J lost 4 bases, and 6 bases stayed unmatched. This CDR3 has 15 amino acids. The chain is built from TRBV28 and TRBJ2-1; 10 nucleotides line up with TRBD2. This TCR came from an adult with an advanced solid tumor such as melanoma, head and neck, liver or kidney cancer. Specimen: CD4+ or CD8+ T cells sorted from blood, collected in a trial of the OX40 agonist ivuxolimab. This chain's CDR3 is CASSYQRGGYNEQFF. CDR3 DNA: TGTGCCAGCAGCTATCAGCGGGGGGGTTACAATGAGCAGTTCTTC.